The following is a TCR beta chain sequence with its context. The target of this receptor is not known. There are no base qualities to consult, and no much larger clone falls within one base. For the CD8 naive samples, CD45RO-negative cells were positively selected for CCR7, yielding a CD45RA+CCR7+ population from which TemRA cells were excluded. The donors were healthy, HIV-negative adults who had no recently reported acute infections or vaccinations. Every donor was a Caucasian adult living in Nashville, Tennessee, USA. After blood collection by leukapheresis, PBMCs were isolated using Ficoll-Histopaque density gradient centrifugation and then cryopreserved in the vapor phase of liquid nitrogen. Analytical flow cytometry was used to check the purity and quantity of every magnetically sorted T cell population. From each sorted fraction, genomic DNA was isolated and quantified by UV absorbance on a Nanodrop 2000c.

This sample is drawn from a study of shared clonotypes between healthy human individuals (dated by TCRdb to 2018 to 2020). Some background on the complete study: Two women and a few men aged 18 to 49 years were included in the cohort. Leukapheresis yielded between about 0.9 and 10 billion PBMCs per donor. For each donor, CD4 naive and CD4 memory were each run on three plates, CD8 naive on two plates, and CD8 memory on one plate. To increase sequencing depth and limit assay-specific biases, TCR repertoire library preparation and sequencing were carried out by different laboratories using diverse techniques. Blood TCR repertoires of five healthy adults were deeply sequenced to estimate repertoire size and the extent of clonotype sharing between individuals. Findings and caveats that apply to the study as a whole: Sampling was limited to blood, and TCR repertoires in tissue likely differ from TCR repertoires in blood. Compared with non-shared clonotypes, clonotypes shared by all four sorted-subset donors had higher generation probabilities. Even with the large sequencing depth, rarefaction of the sorted-subset datasets indicated that sequencing was incomplete. Naive subsets generally had larger estimated clonotype richness than memory subsets. About 4.5% of naive CD4, 3.5% of naive CD8, 2.3% of memory CD4, and about 0.4% of memory CD8 clonotypes were shared across several donors. Based on pairwise subsampling, the degree of clonotype sharing among donors was expected to be affected by sequencing depth. Because the study included a small number of donors, the genetic and exposure-history diversity represented was limited.

Sequences LNHDA (CDR1) and SQIVND (CDR2) are obtained from the germline V gene (reference sequence). The V and J ends are trimmed by 3 bases and 0 bases, leaving 10 bases between them. From the cysteine up to the phenylalanine, the CDR3 has a length of 15 residues. Only CDR3 DNA remains: 45 bases, in frame from the first base. Using the deep immunoSEQ assay, multiplex PCR amplified TCR CDR3 regions from genomic DNA. Extracted genomic DNA from each cell subset was spread evenly across all wells of several immunoSEQ 96-well plates, with each plate serving as a replicate. For sorted subsets, approximately 200 ng of genomic DNA, equivalent to around 29,000 T cell genomes, went into each replicate PCR. Purified libraries were measured with a Qubit 3.0 fluorometer, size-checked on a Bioanalyzer 2100, and measured again with the KAPA Library Quantification kit. Every immunoSEQ 96-well plate was sequenced on a dedicated single-read 150-cycle Illumina NextSeq 550 flow cell. The authors processed their data as follows. Because the immunoSEQ output held only junctional sequences and lacked quality scores, the filtering could not match the filtering applied to full-length reads. To assign V/J genes and CDR3, sequences were annotated using PyIR, a Python wrapper for IgBLAST v1.9, with IMGT germline references. Any read was removed if the V/J assignment was weak (E-value above 1e-6), the CDR3 was missing, or the read contained stop codons, out-of-frame junctions, or ambiguous translated residues. A V3J clonotype was defined by an identical inferred V gene, J gene, and CDR3 amino acid sequence. To compute the percentage overlap between repertoires, the number of shared unique clonotypes was divided by the size of the smaller repertoire. Richness of each repertoire was evaluated using RTK rarefaction, the Chao1 estimator, and Recon v2.1 estimates of unobserved clonotypes. OLGA was used to compute generation probabilities for all TCRbeta clonotypes that the gDNA method yielded from a handful of donors. The immuneACCESS repertoire file appears here via TCRdb, limited to in-frame rearrangements. These files lack a portion of the clones; in checked studies, under half of the deficit traces to unresolved V genes, and the cause of the others is not known. V and J calls and clone size are those listed in that table; D and trimming were worked out from the DNA. Present in this sample are roughly 650,000 clones, roughly 96% of which were seen just once. 0.11% of the sample rests with the top ten.

This receptor was taken from a woman aged 30 to 39 in good health. The chain uses TRBV19 and TRBJ2-3; matching of 6 bases hints at TRBD2 as the D gene. Sequencing was performed on naive CD8+ T cells sorted from blood. Taken with the paper, the label for cell subset or site translates to: CD45RA+CCR7+. The CDR3 loop reads CASSIGGISTDTQYF. In nucleotides, the sequence is TGTGCCAGTAGTATCGGCGGGATTAGCACAGATACGCAGTATTTT. Beyond the CDR3, the reference TRBV19 and TRBJ2-3 genes provide the residues; the full variable domain reads: DGGITQSPKYLFRKEGQNVTLSCEQNLNHDAMYWYRQDPGQGLRLIYYSQIVNDFQKGDIAEGYSVSREKKESFPLTVTSAQKNPTAFYLCASSIGGISTDTQYFGPGTRLTVL.